Sequencing of this T cell receptor beta chain was carried out in a study of blood T cell repertoires in COVID-19. This table comes from immunoSEQ multiplex PCR, and its TCRdb copy is limited to in-frame clones, with some not included. Of 100,000 or so clones in the sample, approximately 92% are singletons; the top ten hold 6.3%. Sequenced material: peripheral blood. This sequence was found in a woman aged 55-69 years with active COVID-19.

The CDR3 protein is CASSPNPGQPNTEAFF. The CDR3, as DNA: TGCGCCAGCAGCCCCAACCCCGGACAGCCGAACACTGAAGCTTTCTTT. The chain is built from TRBV5-1 and TRBJ1-1; D is perhaps TRBD1 (6 bases). The V end lost 4 bases, the J end lost 1 base, and 17 bases lay between the germline ends. The CDR3 consists of 16 residues. CDR1 and CDR2 from the germline V gene are SGHRS and YFSETQ. Looking up the rest from reference TRBV5-1 and TRBJ1-1 gives the full variable domain: KAGVTQTPRYLIKTRGQQVTLSCSPISGHRSVSWYQQTPGQGLQFLFEYFSETQRNKGNFPGRFSGRQFSNSRSEMNVSTLELGDSALYLCASSPNPGQPNTEAFFGQGTRLTVV.